The 19 T cell receptor beta chains in this list originate from one sample, sequenced in a study of radiation and T cells in renal cell carcinoma. Described time point: blood 4 weeks post-SBRT, at nephrectomy. The sample's treatment: 15 Gy SBRT to primary tumor, nephrectomy 4 weeks later. Produced via immunoSEQ multiplex PCR; TCRdb's table is partial and in-frame only. The sample gives around 100,000 clones, about 79% of which show up once; around 7.7% is in the top ten. This specimen was blood, taken from a patient whose treatment included radiotherapy and nephrectomy. These receptors all come from a man in his sixties with renal cell carcinoma.

The gene calls are TRBV5-8 and TRBJ2-2; TRBD2 is a possible D gene (5 bases). CDR1 and CDR2 (germline): SGHTS, YDEGEE. Trimming stripped 5 bases from V and 2 bases from J, with 13 bases between. The CDR3 is 15 residues long. CDR3 nucleotide sequence: TGTGCCAGCAGTCCCCGACGGGATAACACCGGGGAGCTGTTTTTT. Translated, it gives CASSPRRDNTGELFF.

The chain links TRBV28 to TRBJ1-1; perhaps TRBD1 as D (6 bases). V was pared by 6 bases and J by 1 base, with 15 bases between. The CDR3 is made up of 15 amino acids. Germline V gene lookup returns CDR1 MDHEN and CDR2 SYDVKM. The CDR3 nucleotides are TGTGCCAGCAGCCCTGGACAGTGGGGGAACACTGAAGCTTTCTTT. Its translation: CASSPGQWGNTEAFF.

V and J are TRBV6-6 and TRBJ1-4, with D perhaps matching TRBD1 (6 bases). V lost 9 bases to trimming and J lost 2 bases, with 10 bases between them. The CDR3 sequence is 13 residues long. CDR1 is MNHNY, CDR2 SVGAGI, per germline (reference sequence). The CDR3 reads CASQGGTNEKLFF. The CDR3 DNA is TGTGCCAGTCAAGGGGGGACTAATGAAAAACTGTTTTTT.

The chain joins TRBV28 to TRBJ2-7; D is uncertain. Trimming cost V 6 bases and J 4 bases, with 19 bases left between them. The CDR3 runs to 15 residues. Germline V gives CDR1 MDHEN, CDR2 SYDVKM. CDR3 nucleotides: TGTGCCAGCAGCATTTTCCAAGGCTCTCTATACGAGCAGTACTTC. Its protein product is CASSIFQGSLYEQYF.

The genes are TRBV7-3 and TRBJ2-3; D is uncertain. Germline CDR1 and CDR2: SGHTA and FQGTGA. The CDR3 has 18 residues. V lost 6 bases, J lost 1 base, and 23 bases lay in between. CDR3 in amino acids: CASSPNAGSHLRTDTQYF. The CDR3 DNA follows: TGTGCCAGCAGTCCTAATGCCGGGTCTCATCTCCGCACAGATACGCAGTATTTT.

This sequence joins TRBV2 and TRBJ2-7, with a weak D call TRBD1 (5 bases). This CDR3 comprises 14 residues. Per the germline V gene, CDR1 is SNHLY and CDR2 is FYNNEI. Trimming cost V 3 bases and J 1 base, with 10 bases left between them. The CDR3 DNA is TGTGCCAGCAGTGACAGGGTACTGTCCTACGAGCAGTACTTC. Protein sequence: CASSDRVLSYEQYF.

This clone was detected only once. V usage is TRBV29-1 and J usage is TRBJ2-3, with 7 positions matching TRBD2. The ends lost 0 bases at V and 2 bases at J; junction bases unmatched: 8. The CDR3 length is 16 residues. The germline V gene has CDR1 SQVTM and CDR2 ANQGSEA. The CDR3 region is CSVEEAGGSFTDTQYF. CDR3 sequence (DNA): TGCAGCGTTGAAGAGGCGGGCGGGAGTTTCACAGATACGCAGTATTTT.

Written as DNA, the CDR3 is TGTGCCAGCAGCTTAGTAGCCAGCGAGCAGTACTTC. Its translation is CASSLVASEQYF. The V gene is TRBV11-2, the J gene TRBJ2-7, with D unresolved. The CDR3 consists of 12 residues. V was clipped by 1 base and J by 6 bases, with 7 bases between them. Germline V gene lookup returns CDR1 SGHAT and CDR2 FQNNGV.

This clone was found once. This sequence joins TRBV7-7 and TRBJ2-2, with D possibly called TRBD1 or TRBD2 (5 bases each). This CDR3 has 12 amino acids. V dropped 5 bases and J dropped 6 bases, with 7 bases sitting between them. Germline V gene data show CDR1 as SSHAT and CDR2 as FNYEAQ (reference sequence). CDR3 region: CASSRGPGELFF. The CDR3 DNA reads as TGTGCCAGCAGCCGGGGCCCCGGGGAGCTGTTTTTT.

The chain has TRBV4-1 and TRBJ2-7, with D perhaps matching TRBD2 (6 bases). V lost 2 bases and J 2 bases, leaving 16 bases between the germline ends. CDR1 and CDR2 from the germline V gene are MGHRA and YSYEKL. This CDR3 contains 16 residues. DNA of the CDR3: TGCGCCAGCAGCCAACAGGCCGGGACTCCAACCTACGAGCAGTACTTC. Amino acid sequence: CASSQQAGTPTYEQYF.

The J gene is TRBJ2-4, the V gene TRBV7-9; D remains unclear. Trimming cost V 3 bases and J 6 bases, with 6 bases left between them. The germline gives CDR1 SEHNR, CDR2 FQNEAQ (reference sequence). The CDR3 runs 12 residues. CDR3 nucleotides: TGTGCCAGCAGCTTGGTGGGAAACATTCAGTACTTC. Translation: CASSLVGNIQYF.

The chain employs TRBV7-8 and TRBJ1-1; D remains ambiguous. The CDR3 consists of 14 residues. The V end was cut by 5 bases, the J end by 8 bases, with 18 bases between. Germline lookup yields CDR1 SGHVS and CDR2 FQNEAQ. CDR3 region: CASSQLAVSGEAFF. CDR3 in DNA: TGTGCCAGCAGCCAGTTGGCCGTCTCTGGGGAAGCTTTCTTT.

The chain is built from TRBV7-9 and TRBJ2-7; D could derive from TRBD1 or TRBD2 (5 bases each). Trimming shortened V by 5 bases and J by 0 bases, and 17 bases separated the two germline ends. Germline assignment: CDR1 SEHNR and CDR2 FQNEAQ (reference sequence). The CDR3 spans 16 residues. CDR3 in DNA: TGTGCCAGCAGCCCAATTGGGGGTTTGAGCTCCTACGAGCAGTACTTC. Encoded protein: CASSPIGGLSSYEQYF. The variable domain in full, with the rest retrieved from reference TRBV7-9 and TRBJ2-7, is DTGVSQNPRHKITKRGQNVTFRCDPISEHNRLYWYRQTLGQGPEFLTYFQNEAQLEKSRLLSDRFSAERPKGSFSTLEIQRTEQGDSAMYLCASSPIGGLSSYEQYFGPGTRLTVT.

The V gene is TRBV15, the J gene TRBJ2-5; 9 bases are shared with TRBD1. V was clipped by 4 bases and J by 3 bases; unmatched bases: 6. Germline V gene sequence: CDR1 LNHNV, CDR2 YYDKDF (reference sequence). The CDR3 spans 15 residues. In nucleotides, the CDR3 is TGTGCCACCAGCACCCGCCGGACAGGGGAAGAGACCCAGTACTTC. Encoded protein: CATSTRRTGEETQYF.

The chain links TRBV4-3 to TRBJ2-3; D is uncertain. This CDR3 is built from 13 residues. Germline loops: CDR1 LGHNA, CDR2 YSLEER. V lost 2 bases to trimming and J lost 4 bases, with 7 bases between them. The CDR3 sequence is CASSQLTADTQYF. For the CDR3, the DNA is TGCGCCAGCAGCCAACTCACCGCAGATACGCAGTATTTT.

The chain recombines TRBV7-9 with TRBJ2-7; D gene uncertain. Trimming stripped 5 bases from V and 3 bases from J, with 11 bases between. CDR1 SEHNR and CDR2 FQNEAQ come from the germline V gene (reference sequence). The CDR3 runs to 13 residues. The CDR3 here is CASSPTGDYEQYF. CDR3 nucleotides: TGTGCCAGCAGCCCGACTGGAGACTACGAGCAGTACTTC.

The chain carries TRBV7-2 and TRBJ1-5, with D unresolved. V was trimmed by 6 bases and J by 6 bases, leaving 18 bases between them. Germline V gene sequence: CDR1 SGHTA, CDR2 FQGNSA. The length of the CDR3 is 15 residues. Here the CDR3 reads CASRPGSQGGQPQHF. The CDR3 bases are TGTGCCAGCAGACCCGGGTCTCAAGGAGGTCAGCCCCAGCATTTT.

The gene calls are TRBV6-4 and TRBJ2-3; D remains unclear. The germline V and J ends were trimmed by 3 bases and 2 bases, with 9 bases remaining between them. The CDR3 loop spans 14 amino acids. The germline V gene has CDR1 MRHNA and CDR2 SNTAGT. CDR3 sequence (DNA): TGTGCCAGCAGTGAGGCCCCTACCACAGATACGCAGTATTTT. It yields the protein CASSEAPTTDTQYF.

The J gene is TRBJ2-2, the V gene TRBV9; D not resolved. Trimming took 4 bases from V and 8 from J, leaving 15 bases between them. Germline CDR1 is SGDLS and CDR2 is YYNGEE. There are 14 residues in the CDR3. The CDR3 spells CASSPRPEIGELFF. The CDR3 DNA sequence: TGTGCCAGCAGCCCTCGTCCGGAGATAGGGGAGCTGTTTTTT.